This T cell receptor (beta chain) appears in the sequencing data of a study of T cells in Graves' hyperthyroidism and ophthalmopathy. TCR beta CDR3 sequences were amplified from RNA transcripts. The study used the HTBI primer set for a first-round RT-PCR of the TCR CDR3. Each CDR3 protein gets one entry after TCRdb re-called the multiplex PCR reads with MiXCR. The sample has about 98,000 distinct CDR3 sequences, roughly 40% seen once; the top ten hold 10%. This clonotype was counted a few times. Stable hyperthyroidism: no ophthalmopathy progression over 18 months of follow-up. These patients, aged 18 to 65, had recently diagnosed hyperthyroidism lasting under 2 months. Any patient presenting with uncontrolled infection, other autoimmune disease, pregnancy or lactation was left out. Trimming stripped 4 bases from V and 2 bases from J, with 6 bases between. The germline V gene has CDR1 MNHEY and CDR2 SMNVEV (reference sequence). The CDR3 is made up of 12 amino acids.

Sequences were obtained from peripheral blood or thyroid tissue (not recorded which). The clonotype was recovered from a woman aged 25 to 39 with Graves' hyperthyroidism. The chain joins TRBV27 to TRBJ2-7; unclear D gene. The CDR3 nucleotides are TGTGCCAGCAGTTCTAATACCTACGAGCAGTACTTC. This gives the protein CASSSNTYEQYF.